Reported below is one T cell receptor beta chain. Germline V gene data show CDR1 as SEHNR and CDR2 as FQNEAQ (reference sequence). Trimming removed 4 bases from V and 2 bases from J, with 10 bases in between. This CDR3 contains 14 residues. Each individual provided 1 to 8 samples (taken pretreatment and on-treatment). This table comes from immunoSEQ multiplex PCR, and its TCRdb copy is limited to in-frame clones, with some not included. The profile shows 55,000 to 70,000 clones, almost 85% of them singletons. The data derive from a study of PD-L1 blockade in urothelial cancer. This TCR came from a man aged 70-80 years with urothelial cancer. The rearrangement uses TRBV7-9 and TRBJ2-3; D remains unclear. The sample in question was PBMCs, obtained around atezolizumab (anti-PD-L1) treatment. CDR3 DNA sequence: TGTGCCAGCAGCTCCCAGTCTTACACAGATACGCAGTATTTT. It specifies CASSSQSYTDTQYF.